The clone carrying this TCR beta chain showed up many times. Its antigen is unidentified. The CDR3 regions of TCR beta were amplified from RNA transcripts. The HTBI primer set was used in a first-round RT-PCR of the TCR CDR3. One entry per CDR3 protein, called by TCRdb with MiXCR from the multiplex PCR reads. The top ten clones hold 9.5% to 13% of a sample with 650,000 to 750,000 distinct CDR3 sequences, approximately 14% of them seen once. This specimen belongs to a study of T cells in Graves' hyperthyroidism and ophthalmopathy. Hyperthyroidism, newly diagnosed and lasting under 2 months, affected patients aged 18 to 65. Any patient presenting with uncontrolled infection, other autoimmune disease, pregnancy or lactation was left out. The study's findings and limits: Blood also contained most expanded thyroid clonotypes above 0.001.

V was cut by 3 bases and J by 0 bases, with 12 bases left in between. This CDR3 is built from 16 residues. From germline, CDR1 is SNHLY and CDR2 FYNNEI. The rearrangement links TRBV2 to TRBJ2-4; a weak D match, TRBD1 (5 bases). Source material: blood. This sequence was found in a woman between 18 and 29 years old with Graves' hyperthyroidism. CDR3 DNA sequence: TGTGCCAGCAGTGAGAGACAGACACTAGCCAAAAACATTCAGTACTTC. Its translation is CASSERQTLAKNIQYF.